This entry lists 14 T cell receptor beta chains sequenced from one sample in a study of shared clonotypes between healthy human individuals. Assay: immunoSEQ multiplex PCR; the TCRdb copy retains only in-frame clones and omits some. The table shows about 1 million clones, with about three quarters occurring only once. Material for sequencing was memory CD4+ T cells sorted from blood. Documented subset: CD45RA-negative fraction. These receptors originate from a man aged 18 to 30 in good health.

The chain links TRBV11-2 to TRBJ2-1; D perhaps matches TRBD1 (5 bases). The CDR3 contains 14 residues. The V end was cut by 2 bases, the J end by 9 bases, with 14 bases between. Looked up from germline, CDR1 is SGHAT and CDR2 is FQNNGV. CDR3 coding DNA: TGTGCCAGCAGCTTACGGCAGGGAACCAGTGAGCAGTTCTTC. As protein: CASSLRQGTSEQFF.

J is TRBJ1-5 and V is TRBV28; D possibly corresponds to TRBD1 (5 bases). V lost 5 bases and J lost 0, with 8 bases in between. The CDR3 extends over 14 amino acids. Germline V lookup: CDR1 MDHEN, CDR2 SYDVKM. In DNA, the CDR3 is TGTGCCAGCAGTCCCGACAGTAGCAATCAGCCCCAGCATTTT. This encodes CASSPDSSNQPQHF.

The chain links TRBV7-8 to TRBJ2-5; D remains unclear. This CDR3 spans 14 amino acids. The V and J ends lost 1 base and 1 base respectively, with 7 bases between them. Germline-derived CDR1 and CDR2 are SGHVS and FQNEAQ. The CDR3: CASSLGTIQETQYF. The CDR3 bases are TGTGCCAGCAGCTTAGGGACCATCCAAGAGACCCAGTACTTC. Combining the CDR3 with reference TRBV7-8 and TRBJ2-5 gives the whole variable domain GAGVSQSPRYKVAKRGQDVALRCDPISGHVSLFWYQQALGQGPEFLTYFQNEAQLDKSGLPSDRFFAERPEGSVSTLKIQRTQQEDSAVYLCASSLGTIQETQYFGPGTRLLVL.

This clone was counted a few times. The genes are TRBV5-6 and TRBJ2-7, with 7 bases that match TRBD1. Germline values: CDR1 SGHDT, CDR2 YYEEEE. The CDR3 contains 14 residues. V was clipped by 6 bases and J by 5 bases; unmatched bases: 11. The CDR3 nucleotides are TGTGCCAGCACTCCGGGACAGAAGATCCACGAGCAGTACTTC. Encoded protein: CASTPGQKIHEQYF.

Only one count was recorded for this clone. CDR3 sequence: CSVGEGGYQPQHF. The CDR3 DNA follows: TGCAGCGTTGGGGAGGGGGGTTATCAGCCCCAGCATTTT. This chain connects TRBV29-1 to TRBJ1-5; D might be TRBD1 (6 bases). CDR3 length: 13 amino acids. Deletions cut 4 bases from V and 5 bases from J, with 12 bases between. In germline, CDR1 is SQVTM, CDR2 ANQGSEA. The full variable domain, with the rest looked up from reference TRBV29-1 and TRBJ1-5, is SAVISQKPSRDICQRGTSLTIQCQVDSQVTMMFWYRQQPGQSLTLIATANQGSEATYESGFVIDKFPISRPNLTFSTLTVSNMSPEDSSIYLCSVGEGGYQPQHFGDGTRLSIL.

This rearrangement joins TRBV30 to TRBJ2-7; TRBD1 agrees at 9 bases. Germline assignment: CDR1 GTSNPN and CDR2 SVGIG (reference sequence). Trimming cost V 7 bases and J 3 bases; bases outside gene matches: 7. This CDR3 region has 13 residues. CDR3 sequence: CASTGTGYYEQYF. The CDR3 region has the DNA TGTGCCTCGACCGGGACAGGGTACTACGAGCAGTACTTC. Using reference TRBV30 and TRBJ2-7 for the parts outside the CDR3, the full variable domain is SQTIHQWPATLVQPVGSPLSLECTVEGTSNPNLYWYRQAAGRGLQLLFYSVGIGQISSEVPQNLSASRPQDRQFILSSKKLLLSDSGFYLCASTGTGYYEQYFGPGTRLTVT.

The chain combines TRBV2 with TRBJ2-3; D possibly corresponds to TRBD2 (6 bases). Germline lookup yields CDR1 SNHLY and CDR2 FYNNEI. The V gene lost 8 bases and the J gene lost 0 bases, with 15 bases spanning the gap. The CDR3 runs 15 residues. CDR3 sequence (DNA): TGTGCCAGCTCCGGGGGTAGCCGGAGCACAGATACGCAGTATTTT. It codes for CASSGGSRSTDTQYF.

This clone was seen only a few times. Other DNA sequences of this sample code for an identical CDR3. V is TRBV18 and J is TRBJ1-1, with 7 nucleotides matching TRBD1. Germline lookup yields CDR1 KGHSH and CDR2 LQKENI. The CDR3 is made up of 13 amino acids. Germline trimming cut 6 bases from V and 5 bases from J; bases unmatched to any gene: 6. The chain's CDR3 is CASSPPGGTEAFF. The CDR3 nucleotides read TGTGCCAGCTCGCCTCCAGGGGGAACTGAAGCTTTCTTT.

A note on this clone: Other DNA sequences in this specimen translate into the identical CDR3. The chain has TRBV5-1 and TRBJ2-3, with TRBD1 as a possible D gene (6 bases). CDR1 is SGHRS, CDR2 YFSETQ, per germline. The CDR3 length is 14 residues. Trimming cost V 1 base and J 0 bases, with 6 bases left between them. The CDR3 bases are TGCGCCAGCAGCTTGCAGGGGAGCACAGATACGCAGTATTTT. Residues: CASSLQGSTDTQYF.

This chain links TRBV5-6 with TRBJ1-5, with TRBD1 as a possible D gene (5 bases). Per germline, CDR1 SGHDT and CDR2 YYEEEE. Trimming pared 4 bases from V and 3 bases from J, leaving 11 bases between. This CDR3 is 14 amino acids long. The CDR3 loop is CASSEGLDNQPQHF. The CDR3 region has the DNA TGTGCCAGCAGCGAGGGGCTTGACAATCAGCCCCAGCATTTT.

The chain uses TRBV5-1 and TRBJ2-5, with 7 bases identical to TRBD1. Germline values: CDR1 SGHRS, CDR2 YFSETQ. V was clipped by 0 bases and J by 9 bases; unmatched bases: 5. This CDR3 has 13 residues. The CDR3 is CASSLGDSFPQYF. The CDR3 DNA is TGCGCCAGCAGCTTGGGGGACAGCTTCCCCCAGTACTTC.

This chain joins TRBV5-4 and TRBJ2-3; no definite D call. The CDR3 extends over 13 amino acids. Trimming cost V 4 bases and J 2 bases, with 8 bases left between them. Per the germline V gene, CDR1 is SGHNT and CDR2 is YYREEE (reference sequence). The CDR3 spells CASSKRFTDTQYF. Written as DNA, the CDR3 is TGTGCCAGCAGCAAAAGGTTCACAGATACGCAGTATTTT.

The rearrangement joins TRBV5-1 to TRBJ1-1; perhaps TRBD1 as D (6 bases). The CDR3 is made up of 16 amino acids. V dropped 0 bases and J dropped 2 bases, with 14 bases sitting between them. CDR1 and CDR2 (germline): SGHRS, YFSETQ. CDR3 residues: CASSLDRMGANTEAFF. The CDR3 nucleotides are TGCGCCAGCAGCTTGGATAGGATGGGGGCTAACACTGAAGCTTTCTTT.

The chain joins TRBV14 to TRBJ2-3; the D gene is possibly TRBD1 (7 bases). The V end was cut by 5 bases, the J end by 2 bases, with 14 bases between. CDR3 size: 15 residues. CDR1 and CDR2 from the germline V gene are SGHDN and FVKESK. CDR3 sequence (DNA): TGTGCCAGCAGCAAGGGGGCGGGAATCACAGATACGCAGTATTTT. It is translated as CASSKGAGITDTQYF.